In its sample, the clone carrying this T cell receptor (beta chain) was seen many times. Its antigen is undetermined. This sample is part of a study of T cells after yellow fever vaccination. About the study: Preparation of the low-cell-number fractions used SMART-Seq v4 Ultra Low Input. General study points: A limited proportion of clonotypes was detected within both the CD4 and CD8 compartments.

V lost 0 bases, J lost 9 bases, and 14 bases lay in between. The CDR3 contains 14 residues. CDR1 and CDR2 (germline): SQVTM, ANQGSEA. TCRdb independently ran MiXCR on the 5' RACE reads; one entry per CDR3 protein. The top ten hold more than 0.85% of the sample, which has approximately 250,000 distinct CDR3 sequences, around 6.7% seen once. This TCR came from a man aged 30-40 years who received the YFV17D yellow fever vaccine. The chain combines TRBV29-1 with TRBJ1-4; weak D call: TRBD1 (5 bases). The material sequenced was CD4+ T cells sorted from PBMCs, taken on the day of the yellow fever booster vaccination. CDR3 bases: TGCAGCGTTGAAGATCGAGGGGCCGGGAAAAAACTGTTTTTT. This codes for CSVEDRGAGKKLFF. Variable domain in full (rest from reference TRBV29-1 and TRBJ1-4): SAVISQKPSRDICQRGTSLTIQCQVDSQVTMMFWYRQQPGQSLTLIATANQGSEATYESGFVIDKFPISRPNLTFSTLTVSNMSPEDSSIYLCSVEDRGAGKKLFFGSGTQLSVL.